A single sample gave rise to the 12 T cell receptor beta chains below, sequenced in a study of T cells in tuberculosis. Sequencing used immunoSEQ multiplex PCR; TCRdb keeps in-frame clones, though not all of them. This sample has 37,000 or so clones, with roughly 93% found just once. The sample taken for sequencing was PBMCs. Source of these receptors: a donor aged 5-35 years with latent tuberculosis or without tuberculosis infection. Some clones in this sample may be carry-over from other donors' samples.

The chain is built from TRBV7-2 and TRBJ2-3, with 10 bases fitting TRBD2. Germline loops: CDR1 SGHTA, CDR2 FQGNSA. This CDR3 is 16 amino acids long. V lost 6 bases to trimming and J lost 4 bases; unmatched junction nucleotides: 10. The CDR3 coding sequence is TGTGCCAGCAGAACACTAGCGGGATCAGGTCCAGATACGCAGTATTTT. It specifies CASRTLAGSGPDTQYF.

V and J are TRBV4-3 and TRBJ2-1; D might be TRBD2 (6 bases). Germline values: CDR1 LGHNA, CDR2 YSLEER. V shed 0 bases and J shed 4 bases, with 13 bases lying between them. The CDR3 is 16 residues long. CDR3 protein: CASSQDRYGGYNEQFF. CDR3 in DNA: TGCGCCAGCAGCCAAGATAGGTATGGGGGGTACAATGAGCAGTTCTTC.

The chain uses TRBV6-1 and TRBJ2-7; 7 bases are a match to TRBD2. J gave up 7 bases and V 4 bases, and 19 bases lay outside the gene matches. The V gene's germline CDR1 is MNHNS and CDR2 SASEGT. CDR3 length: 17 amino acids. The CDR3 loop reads CASSGNSGTPLGGEQYV. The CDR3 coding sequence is TGTGCCAGCAGTGGGAACTCCGGGACCCCCCTCGGGGGGGAGCAGTACGTC.

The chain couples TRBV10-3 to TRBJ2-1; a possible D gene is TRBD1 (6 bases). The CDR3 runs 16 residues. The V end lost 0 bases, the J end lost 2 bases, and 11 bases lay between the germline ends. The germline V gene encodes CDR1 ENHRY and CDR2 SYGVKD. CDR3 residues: CAISESNRVPYNEQFF. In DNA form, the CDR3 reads TGTGCCATCAGTGAGTCCAACAGGGTCCCCTACAATGAGCAGTTCTTC.

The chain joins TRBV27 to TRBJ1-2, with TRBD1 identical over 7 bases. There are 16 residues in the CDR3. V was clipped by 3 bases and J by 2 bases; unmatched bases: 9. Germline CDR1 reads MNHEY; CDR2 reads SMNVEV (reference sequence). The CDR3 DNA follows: TGTGCCAGCAGTTTCGCAGGGGGTGGGTTAAACTATGGCTACACCTTC. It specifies CASSFAGGGLNYGYTF.

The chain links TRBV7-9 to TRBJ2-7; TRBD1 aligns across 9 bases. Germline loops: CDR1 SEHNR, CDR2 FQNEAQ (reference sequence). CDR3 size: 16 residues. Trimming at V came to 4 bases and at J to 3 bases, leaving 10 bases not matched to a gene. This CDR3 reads CASSSGQGIDYYEQYF. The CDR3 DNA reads TGTGCCAGCAGCTCGGGACAGGGTATAGACTACTACGAGCAGTACTTC. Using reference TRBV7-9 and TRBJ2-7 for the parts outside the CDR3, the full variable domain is DTGVSQNPRHKITKRGQNVTFRCDPISEHNRLYWYRQTLGQGPEFLTYFQNEAQLEKSRLLSDRFSAERPKGSFSTLEIQRTEQGDSAMYLCASSSGQGIDYYEQYFGPGTRLTVT.

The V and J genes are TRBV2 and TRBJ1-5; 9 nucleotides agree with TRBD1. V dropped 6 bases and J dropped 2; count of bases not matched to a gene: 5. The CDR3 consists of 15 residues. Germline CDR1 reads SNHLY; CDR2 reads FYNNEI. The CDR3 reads CASRDRGNGNQPQHF. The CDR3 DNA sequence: TGTGCCAGCAGGGACAGGGGAAATGGCAATCAGCCCCAGCATTTT. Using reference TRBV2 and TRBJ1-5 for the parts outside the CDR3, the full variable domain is EPEVTQTPSHQVTQMGQEVILRCVPISNHLYFYWYRQILGQKVEFLVSFYNNEISEKSEIFDDQFSVERPDGSNFTLKIRSTKLEDSAMYFCASRDRGNGNQPQHFGDGTRLSIL.

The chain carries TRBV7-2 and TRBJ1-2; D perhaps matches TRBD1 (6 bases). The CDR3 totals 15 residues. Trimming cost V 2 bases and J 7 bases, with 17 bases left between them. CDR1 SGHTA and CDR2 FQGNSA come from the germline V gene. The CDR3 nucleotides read TGTGCCAGCAGCTTACAGGGGCGGGGGGTGCGTGGCTACACCTTC. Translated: CASSLQGRGVRGYTF. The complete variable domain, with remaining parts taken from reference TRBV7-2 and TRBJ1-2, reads GAGVSQSPSNKVTEKGKDVELRCDPISGHTALYWYRQSLGQGLEFLIYFQGNSAPDKSGLPSDRFSAERTGGSVSTLTIQRTQQEDSAVYLCASSLQGRGVRGYTFGSGTRLTVV.

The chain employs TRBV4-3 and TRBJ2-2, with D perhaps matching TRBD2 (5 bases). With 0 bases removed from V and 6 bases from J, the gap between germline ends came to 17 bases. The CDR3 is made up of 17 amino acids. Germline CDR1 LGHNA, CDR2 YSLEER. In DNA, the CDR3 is TGCGCCAGCAGCCAAGAAATTGTTGGCGGGTACGCCGGGGAGCTGTTTTTT. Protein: CASSQEIVGGYAGELFF.

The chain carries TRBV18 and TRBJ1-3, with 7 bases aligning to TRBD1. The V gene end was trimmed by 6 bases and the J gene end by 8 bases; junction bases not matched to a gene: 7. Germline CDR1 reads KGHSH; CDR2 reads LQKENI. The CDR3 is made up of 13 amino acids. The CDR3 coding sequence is TGTGCCAGCTCGCCCGACAGGGCTGACACCATATATTTT. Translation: CASSPDRADTIYF. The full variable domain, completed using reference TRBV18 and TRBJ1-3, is NAGVMQNPRHLVRRRGQEARLRCSPMKGHSHVYWYRQLPEEGLKFMVYLQKENIIDESGMPKERFSAEFPKEGPSILRIQQVVRGDSAAYFCASSPDRADTIYFGEGSWLTVV.

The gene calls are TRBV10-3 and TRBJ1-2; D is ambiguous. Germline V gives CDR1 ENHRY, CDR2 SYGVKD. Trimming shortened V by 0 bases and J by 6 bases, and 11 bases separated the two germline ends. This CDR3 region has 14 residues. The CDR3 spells CAISESNGVNGYTF. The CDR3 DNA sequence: TGTGCCATCAGTGAGTCGAACGGGGTCAATGGCTACACCTTC.

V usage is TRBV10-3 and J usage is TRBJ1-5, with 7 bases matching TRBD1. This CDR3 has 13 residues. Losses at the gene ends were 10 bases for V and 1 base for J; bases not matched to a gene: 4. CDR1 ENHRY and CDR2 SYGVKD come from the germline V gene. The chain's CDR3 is CATTGTSNQPQHF. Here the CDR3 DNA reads TGTGCCACGACAGGGACCAGCAATCAGCCCCAGCATTTT.